Below are 24 T cell receptor beta chains sequenced from a single sample in a study of cytotoxic CD8 clonotypes in ibrutinib-treated CLL. TCRdb's copy holds only in-frame clones and misses some; the assay was immunoSEQ multiplex PCR. Counted here are approximately 300,000 clones, about 80% occurring once; the ten biggest clones make up over 5%. The sample in question was PBMCs, obtained before ibrutinib treatment. The receptors were sampled from a human donor with chronic lymphocytic leukemia.

J is TRBJ2-7 and V is TRBV7-2, with 7 bases fitting TRBD2. Germline V CDR1 and CDR2: SGHTA, FQGNSA. The CDR3 totals 16 residues. J lost 4 bases, V lost 1 base, and 10 bases had no gene match. CDR3 residues: CASSLVRIREGYEQYF. CDR3 nucleotides: TGTGCCAGCAGCTTAGTCCGGATCAGGGAGGGGTACGAGCAGTACTTC. Filled out from reference TRBV7-2 and TRBJ2-7, the complete variable domain reads GAGVSQSPSNKVTEKGKDVELRCDPISGHTALYWYRQSLGQGLEFLIYFQGNSAPDKSGLPSDRFSAERTGGSVSTLTIQRTQQEDSAVYLCASSLVRIREGYEQYFGPGTRLTVT.

J is TRBJ1-5 and V is TRBV30, with D perhaps matching TRBD1 (5 bases). This CDR3 contains 15 residues. CDR1 is GTSNPN, CDR2 SVGIG, per germline (reference sequence). V was cut by 2 bases and J by 0 bases, with 11 bases left in between. The CDR3 here is CAWSKAGYSNQPQHF. In DNA form, the CDR3 reads TGTGCCTGGAGTAAGGCAGGGTATAGCAATCAGCCCCAGCATTTT.

This clone was counted a few times. The gene calls are TRBV4-1 and TRBJ1-5; 7 positions agree with TRBD1. Losses at the gene ends were 2 bases for V and 2 bases for J; bases not matched to a gene: 0. The CDR3 has 14 residues. Germline V gene sequence: CDR1 MGHRA, CDR2 YSYEKL. CDR3 DNA: TGCGCCAGCAGCCAACAGGGGGGCAATCAGCCCCAGCATTTT. Amino acid sequence: CASSQQGGNQPQHF.

This chain joins TRBV4-2 and TRBJ2-7; 7 bases map to TRBD1. The V segment lost 3 bases and the J segment 3 bases; nucleotides outside the gene matches: 11. This CDR3 is 16 amino acids long. The germline gives CDR1 LGHNA, CDR2 YNFKEQ. For the CDR3, the DNA is TGTGCCAGCAGCCATGCAGTCGGGACAGCTTACTACGAGCAGTACTTC. Protein sequence: CASSHAVGTAYYEQYF.

This sequence joins TRBV7-8 and TRBJ2-1, with D possibly matching TRBD2 (5 bases). CDR3 length: 15 residues. The germline V gene encodes CDR1 SGHVS and CDR2 FQNEAQ. Between the trimmed V and J ends, which lost 7 bases and 3 bases, there was a span of 16 bases. The DNA of the CDR3 is TGTGCCAGCACAATCGGGAATACGGACTACAATGAGCAGTTCTTC. Its translation: CASTIGNTDYNEQFF.

V gene TRBV7-3 combines with J gene TRBJ2-6; D ambiguous. The CDR3 has 15 residues. Germline V gene lookup returns CDR1 SGHTA and CDR2 FQGTGA. V was cut by 0 bases and J by 0 bases, with 3 bases left in between. CDR3 protein: CASSLTLSGANVLTF. The CDR3 bases are TGTGCCAGCAGCTTAACTCTCTCTGGGGCCAACGTCCTGACTTTC. The full variable domain, completed using reference TRBV7-3 and TRBJ2-6, is GAGVSQTPSNKVTEKGKYVELRCDPISGHTALYWYRQSLGQGPEFLIYFQGTGAADDSGLPNDRFFAVRPEGSVSTLKIQRTERGDSAVYLCASSLTLSGANVLTFGAGSRLTVL.

CDR3 sequence (DNA): TGCAGCGTTGATTGGCGAGCCGGGACAGGGGCCTACGAGCAGTACTTC. Residues: CSVDWRAGTGAYEQYF. This chain uses TRBV29-1 with TRBJ2-7, with 10 bases fitting TRBD1. This CDR3 region has 16 residues. Germline CDR1 SQVTM, CDR2 ANQGSEA. Unmatched junction bases numbered 10, after V lost 3 bases and J lost 2 bases.

The genes are TRBV15 and TRBJ1-3; D not certain. V lost 0 bases, J lost 0 bases, and 12 bases lay in between. This CDR3 is built from 17 residues. Germline loops: CDR1 LNHNV, CDR2 YYDKDF (reference sequence). The CDR3 reads CATSRDEGKSSGNTIYF. The CDR3 DNA reads as TGTGCCACCAGCAGAGATGAAGGGAAGAGCTCTGGAAACACCATATATTTT. Supplemented by reference TRBV15 and TRBJ1-3, the full variable domain reads DAMVIQNPRYQVTQFGKPVTLSCSQTLNHNVMYWYQQKSSQAPKLLFHYYDKDFNNEADTPDNFQSRRPNTSFCFLDIRSPGLGDTAMYLCATSRDEGKSSGNTIYFGEGSWLTVV.

This clone was observed a few times. The J gene is TRBJ2-1, the V gene TRBV30, with 7 bases lining up with TRBD2. This CDR3 comprises 15 residues. The germline gives CDR1 GTSNPN, CDR2 SVGIG (reference sequence). V was pared by 2 bases and J by 6 bases, with 10 bases of the junction left unmatched. Here the CDR3 DNA reads TGTGCCTGGAGTAACCCGCGGGAGCATGCCAATGAGCAGTTCTTC. Translating gives CAWSNPREHANEQFF. Using reference TRBV30 and TRBJ2-1 for the parts outside the CDR3, the full variable domain is SQTIHQWPATLVQPVGSPLSLECTVEGTSNPNLYWYRQAAGRGLQLLFYSVGIGQISSEVPQNLSASRPQDRQFILSSKKLLLSDSGFYLCAWSNPREHANEQFFGPGTRLTVL.

This clone was seen just once. This chain connects TRBV6-6 to TRBJ1-4, with 7 bases fitting TRBD1. The CDR3 extends over 16 amino acids. Germline loops: CDR1 MNHNY, CDR2 SVGAGI (reference sequence). The ends lost 7 bases at V and 5 bases at J; junction bases unmatched: 13. CDR3: CASKNVPGQQNEKLFF. In DNA form, the CDR3 reads TGTGCCAGCAAAAATGTACCGGGACAGCAAAATGAAAAACTGTTTTTT.

This clone was observed a single time. The V and J genes are TRBV6-1 and TRBJ2-2, with TRBD1 identical over 7 bases. This CDR3 comprises 14 residues. The germline V gene has CDR1 MNHNS and CDR2 SASEGT. V was clipped by 7 bases and J by 4 bases; unmatched bases: 6. The chain's CDR3 is CASKVGTVTGELFF. Written as DNA, the CDR3 is TGTGCCAGCAAAGTCGGGACAGTCACCGGGGAGCTGTTTTTT.

Notes on this clone: The identical CDR3 is also encoded by other nucleotide sequences in the sample. The rearrangement links TRBV11-2 to TRBJ2-3; D is ambiguous. The CDR3 is 13 residues long. V gave up 1 base and J gave up 3 bases, with 5 bases separating them. Germline-derived CDR1 and CDR2 are SGHAT and FQNNGV. The CDR3 sequence is CASSLAGTDTQYF. The CDR3 bases are TGTGCCAGCAGCTTAGCAGGAACAGATACGCAGTATTTT. The full variable domain, completed using reference TRBV11-2 and TRBJ2-3, is EAGVAQSPRYKIIEKRQSVAFWCNPISGHATLYWYQQILGQGPKLLIQFQNNGVVDDSQLPKDRFSAERLKGVDSTLKIQPAKLEDSAVYLCASSLAGTDTQYFGPGTRLTVL.

The J gene is TRBJ2-7, the V gene TRBV28; 9 bases fit TRBD2. CDR1 is MDHEN, CDR2 SYDVKM, per germline. This CDR3 has 13 amino acids. The V and J ends lost 5 bases and 7 bases, in that order; junction bases with no gene match: 6. CDR3 bases: TGTGCCAGCAGTAGTAGCGGGAGTGTTGAGCAGTACTTC. Translating it yields CASSSSGSVEQYF.

On this clone: This sample also contains other DNA sequences that code for the same CDR3. V and J are TRBV7-2 and TRBJ2-1; D gene uncertain. Deletions cut 7 bases from V and 7 bases from J, with 17 bases between. The CDR3 runs 14 residues. Germline V gene sequence: CDR1 SGHTA, CDR2 FQGNSA. The CDR3 DNA reads TGTGCCAGCAACCGAGGATATGGTGCGAATGAGCAGTTCTTC. It is translated as CASNRGYGANEQFF.

This clone turned up a few times. The chain employs TRBV10-3 and TRBJ2-7; 7 positions agree with TRBD1. Germline trimming cut 5 bases from V and 2 bases from J; bases unmatched to any gene: 9. Germline V gives CDR1 ENHRY, CDR2 SYGVKD. The CDR3 consists of 15 residues. DNA of the CDR3: TGTGCCATCAGTACCCCGGGACAGCTAACCTACGAGCAGTACTTC. Amino acids: CAISTPGQLTYEQYF.

This chain joins TRBV7-9 and TRBJ2-3, with D perhaps TRBD2 (6 bases). The CDR3 contains 16 residues. Germline values: CDR1 SEHNR, CDR2 FQNEAQ (reference sequence). V was pared by 4 bases and J by 3 bases, with 17 bases between. CDR3 protein: CASSSELIAVTDTQYF. Here the CDR3 DNA reads TGTGCCAGCAGCTCCGAACTAATAGCGGTGACAGATACGCAGTATTTT. Full variable domain (missing parts from reference TRBV7-9 and TRBJ2-3): DTGVSQNPRHKITKRGQNVTFRCDPISEHNRLYWYRQTLGQGPEFLTYFQNEAQLEKSRLLSDRFSAERPKGSFSTLEIQRTEQGDSAMYLCASSSELIAVTDTQYFGPGTRLTVL.

A note on this clone: The same CDR3 is also encoded by other DNA sequences in this sample. The chain employs TRBV7-9 and TRBJ1-1; no clear D. Germline loops: CDR1 SEHNR, CDR2 FQNEAQ (reference sequence). The CDR3 totals 14 residues. V was cut by 6 bases and J by 1 base, with 12 bases left in between. CDR3 protein: CASSSRGQNTEAFF. CDR3 in DNA: TGTGCCAGCAGTTCACGAGGGCAGAACACTGAAGCTTTCTTT.

This chain connects TRBV11-1 to TRBJ2-5; 7 bases line up with TRBD2. The CDR3 covers 17 residues. The V gene end was trimmed by 1 base and the J gene end by 3 bases; junction bases not matched to a gene: 11. Looked up from germline, CDR1 is SGHAT and CDR2 is FQDESV (reference sequence). The CDR3 reads CASSLGSSGTMEETQYF. The CDR3 DNA reads as TGTGCCAGCAGCTTAGGCTCCTCAGGGACTATGGAAGAGACCCAGTACTTC.

This chain connects TRBV15 to TRBJ2-7, with TRBD1 matching 8 bases. This CDR3 has 12 amino acids. Germline lookup yields CDR1 LNHNV and CDR2 YYDKDF (reference sequence). The V segment lost 5 bases and the J segment 5 bases; nucleotides outside the gene matches: 2. The CDR3 here is CATSATGDEQYF. CDR3 coding DNA: TGTGCCACCAGCGCGACAGGGGACGAGCAGTACTTC. Based on the CDR3 plus reference TRBV15 and TRBJ2-7, the full variable domain is DAMVIQNPRYQVTQFGKPVTLSCSQTLNHNVMYWYQQKSSQAPKLLFHYYDKDFNNEADTPDNFQSRRPNTSFCFLDIRSPGLGDTAMYLCATSATGDEQYFGPGTRLTVT.

The chain has TRBV5-1 and TRBJ2-3, with 8 nucleotides matching TRBD2. Per the germline V gene, CDR1 is SGHRS and CDR2 is YFSETQ. This CDR3 has 15 amino acids. Trimming took 2 bases from V and 8 from J; bases not matched to a gene: 10. This CDR3 is CASSFGLASKATQYF. As DNA, the CDR3 is TGCGCCAGCAGCTTTGGACTAGCTTCGAAAGCTACGCAGTATTTT.

As for this clone: Additional DNA sequences in this sample encode the identical CDR3. The rearrangement joins TRBV5-1 to TRBJ1-1; D not certain. Trimming cost V 4 bases and J 1 base, with 8 bases left between them. The length of the CDR3 is 13 residues. Germline V CDR1 and CDR2: SGHRS, YFSETQ. The CDR3 DNA sequence: TGCGCCAGCAGCCTCGCACCGAACACTGAAGCTTTCTTT. Translated, it gives CASSLAPNTEAFF.

In its sample, this clone was seen a few times. The rearrangement uses TRBV11-2 and TRBJ2-1, with D tentatively TRBD1 (6 bases). This CDR3 spans 13 amino acids. V was cut by 5 bases and J by 6 bases, with 11 bases left in between. CDR1 and CDR2 from the germline V gene are SGHAT and FQNNGV. The CDR3 nucleotides read TGTGCCAGCAGCACAACCAGGGGCAATGAGCAGTTCTTC. Its protein product is CASSTTRGNEQFF. The entire variable domain, with the rest obtained from reference TRBV11-2 and TRBJ2-1, is as follows: EAGVAQSPRYKIIEKRQSVAFWCNPISGHATLYWYQQILGQGPKLLIQFQNNGVVDDSQLPKDRFSAERLKGVDSTLKIQPAKLEDSAVYLCASSTTRGNEQFFGPGTRLTVL.

V usage is TRBV7-9 and J usage is TRBJ2-5, with a tentative D call TRBD2 (6 bases). Per the germline V gene, CDR1 is SEHNR and CDR2 is FQNEAQ (reference sequence). The CDR3 has 15 residues. Between the trimmed V and J ends, which lost 4 bases and 5 bases, there was a span of 17 bases. CDR3 bases: TGTGCCAGCAGCTCGGACGCGGGGCCGAGGGAGACCCAGTACTTC. The encoded protein is CASSSDAGPRETQYF.

There are a few counts of this clone. CDR3 sequence reads: CASSEVRDIPTNEKLFF. The DNA for the CDR3 is TGTGCCAGCAGTGAAGTCCGGGACATACCAACTAATGAAAAACTGTTTTTT. The rearrangement links TRBV6-1 to TRBJ1-4, with D perhaps TRBD1 (6 bases). V shed 1 base and J shed 0 bases, with 12 bases lying between them. The CDR3 is 17 amino acids. CDR1 MNHNS and CDR2 SASEGT come from the germline V gene.